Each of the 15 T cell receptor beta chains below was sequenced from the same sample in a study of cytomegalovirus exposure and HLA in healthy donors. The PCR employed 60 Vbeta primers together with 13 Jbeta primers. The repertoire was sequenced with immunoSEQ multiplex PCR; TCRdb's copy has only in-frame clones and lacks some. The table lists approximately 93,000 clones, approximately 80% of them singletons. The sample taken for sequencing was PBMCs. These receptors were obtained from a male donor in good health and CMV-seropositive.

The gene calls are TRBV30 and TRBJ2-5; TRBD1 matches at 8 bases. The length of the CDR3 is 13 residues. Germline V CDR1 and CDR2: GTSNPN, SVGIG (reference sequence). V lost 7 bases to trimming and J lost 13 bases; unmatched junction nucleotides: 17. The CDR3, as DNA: TGTGCCTCGGGTCCCCCGGACAGGGTATTGACGTACTTC. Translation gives CASGPPDRVLTYF.

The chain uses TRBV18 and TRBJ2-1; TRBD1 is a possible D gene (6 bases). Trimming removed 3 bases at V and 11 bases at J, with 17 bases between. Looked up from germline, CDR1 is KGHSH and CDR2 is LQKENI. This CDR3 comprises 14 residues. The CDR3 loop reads CASSPKEQGHKQFF. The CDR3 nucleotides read TGTGCCAGCTCACCGAAGGAACAGGGACATAAGCAGTTCTTC.

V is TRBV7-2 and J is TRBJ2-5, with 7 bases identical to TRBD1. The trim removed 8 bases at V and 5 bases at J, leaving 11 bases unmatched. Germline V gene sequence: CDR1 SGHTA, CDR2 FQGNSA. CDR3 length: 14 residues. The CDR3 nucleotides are TGTGCCAGCGGCGACAGGGCGGCTGGGGAGACCCAGTACTTC. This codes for CASGDRAAGETQYF. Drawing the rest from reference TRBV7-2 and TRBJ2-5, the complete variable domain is GAGVSQSPSNKVTEKGKDVELRCDPISGHTALYWYRQSLGQGLEFLIYFQGNSAPDKSGLPSDRFSAERTGGSVSTLTIQRTQQEDSAVYLCASGDRAAGETQYFGPGTRLLVL.

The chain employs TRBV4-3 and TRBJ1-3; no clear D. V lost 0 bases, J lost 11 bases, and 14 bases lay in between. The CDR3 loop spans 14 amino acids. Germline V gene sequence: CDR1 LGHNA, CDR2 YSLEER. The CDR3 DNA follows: TGCGCCAGCAGCCAAGATTGGGGAGGCAACCCCATATATTTT. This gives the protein CASSQDWGGNPIYF.

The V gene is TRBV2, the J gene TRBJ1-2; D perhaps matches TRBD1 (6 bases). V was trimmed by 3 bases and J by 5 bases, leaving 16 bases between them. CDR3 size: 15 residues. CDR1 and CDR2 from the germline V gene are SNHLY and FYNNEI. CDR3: CASSDRTTGLYGYTF. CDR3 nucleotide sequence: TGTGCCAGCAGTGATCGGACGACAGGCTTATATGGCTACACCTTC.

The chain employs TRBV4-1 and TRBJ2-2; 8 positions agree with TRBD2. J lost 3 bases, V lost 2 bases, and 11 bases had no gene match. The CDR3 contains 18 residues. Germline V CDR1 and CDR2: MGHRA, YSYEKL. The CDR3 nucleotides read TGCGCCAGCAGCCAAAAGGGACTAGGGGGGGGTTACACCGGGGAGCTGTTTTTT. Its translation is CASSQKGLGGGYTGELFF.

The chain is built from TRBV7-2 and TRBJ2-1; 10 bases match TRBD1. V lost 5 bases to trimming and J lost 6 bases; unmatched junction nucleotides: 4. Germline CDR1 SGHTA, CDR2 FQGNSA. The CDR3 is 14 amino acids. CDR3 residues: CASSTGQGGNEQFF. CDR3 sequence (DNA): TGTGCCAGCAGCACCGGACAGGGGGGCAATGAGCAGTTCTTC.

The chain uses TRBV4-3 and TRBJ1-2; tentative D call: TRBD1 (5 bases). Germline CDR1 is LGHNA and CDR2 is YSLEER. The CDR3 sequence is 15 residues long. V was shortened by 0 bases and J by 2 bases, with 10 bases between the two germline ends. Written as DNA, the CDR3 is TGCGCCAGCAGCCAAGAAGGGGTCACCAACTATGGCTACACCTTC. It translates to CASSQEGVTNYGYTF.

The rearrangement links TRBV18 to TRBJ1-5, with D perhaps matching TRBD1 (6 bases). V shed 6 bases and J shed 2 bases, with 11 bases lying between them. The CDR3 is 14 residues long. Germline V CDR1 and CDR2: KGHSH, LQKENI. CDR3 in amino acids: CASSAGAGNQPQHF. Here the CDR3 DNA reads TGTGCCAGCTCCGCGGGGGCGGGCAATCAGCCCCAGCATTTT. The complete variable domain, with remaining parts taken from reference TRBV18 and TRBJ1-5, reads NAGVMQNPRHLVRRRGQEARLRCSPMKGHSHVYWYRQLPEEGLKFMVYLQKENIIDESGMPKERFSAEFPKEGPSILRIQQVVRGDSAAYFCASSAGAGNQPQHFGDGTRLSIL.

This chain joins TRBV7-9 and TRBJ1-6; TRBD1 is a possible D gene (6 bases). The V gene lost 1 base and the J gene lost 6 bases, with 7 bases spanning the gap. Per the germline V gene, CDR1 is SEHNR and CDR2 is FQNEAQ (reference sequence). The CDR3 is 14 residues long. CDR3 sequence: CASSLEQGNSPLHF. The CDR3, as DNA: TGTGCCAGCAGCTTAGAACAGGGTAATTCACCCCTCCACTTT.

CDR3 loop: CASSQLLTSETQYF. CDR3 bases: TGTGCCAGTAGTCAGCTCCTGACATCGGAGACCCAGTACTTC. The V call is TRBV19, the J call TRBJ2-5; D is undetermined. The CDR3 sequence is 14 residues long. Looked up from germline, CDR1 is LNHDA and CDR2 is SQIVND (reference sequence). V was pared by 5 bases and J by 5 bases, with 15 bases between.

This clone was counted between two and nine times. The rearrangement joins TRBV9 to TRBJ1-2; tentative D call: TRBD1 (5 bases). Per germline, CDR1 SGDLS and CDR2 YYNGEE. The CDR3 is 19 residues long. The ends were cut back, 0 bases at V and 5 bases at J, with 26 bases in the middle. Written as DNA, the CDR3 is TGTGCCAGCAGCGTAGAGGAGCGAGCTTTCCAGGGTGGCGAGTATGGCTACACCTTC. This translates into CASSVEERAFQGGEYGYTF. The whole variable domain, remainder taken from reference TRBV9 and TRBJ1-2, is DSGVTQTPKHLITATGQRVTLRCSPRSGDLSVYWYQQSLDQGLQFLIQYYNGEERAKGNILERFSAQQFPDLHSELNLSSLELGDSALYFCASSVEERAFQGGEYGYTFGSGTRLTVV.

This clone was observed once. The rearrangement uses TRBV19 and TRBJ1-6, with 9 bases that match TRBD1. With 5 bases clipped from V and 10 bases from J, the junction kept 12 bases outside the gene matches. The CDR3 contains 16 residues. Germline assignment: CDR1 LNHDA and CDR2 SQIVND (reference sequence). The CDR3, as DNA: TGTGCCAGTAGTCGTCTGCCGGGACAGGGAAGCTCACCCCTCCACTTT. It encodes CASSRLPGQGSSPLHF.

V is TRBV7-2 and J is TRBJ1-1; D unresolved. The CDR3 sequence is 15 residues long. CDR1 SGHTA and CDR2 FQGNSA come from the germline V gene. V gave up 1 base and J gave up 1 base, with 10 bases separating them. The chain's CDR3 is CASSLVELWNTEAFF. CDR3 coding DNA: TGTGCCAGCAGCTTAGTCGAACTCTGGAACACTGAAGCTTTCTTT.

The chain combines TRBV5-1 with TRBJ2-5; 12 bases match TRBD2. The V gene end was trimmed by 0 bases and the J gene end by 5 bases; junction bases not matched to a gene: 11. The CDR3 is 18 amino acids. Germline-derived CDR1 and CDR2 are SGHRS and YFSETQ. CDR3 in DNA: TGCGCCAGCAGCTTGGATGCTAGCGGGGGGGCTTTAGGCGAGACCCAGTACTTC. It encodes CASSLDASGGALGETQYF.